The 17 T cell receptor beta chains below come from one sample, sequenced in a study of T-cell memory formation after mild COVID-19. MiXCR, run by TCRdb on the 5' RACE reads, gives a single entry per CDR3 protein. Here the sample spans 200,000 or so distinct CDR3 sequences, over 7.5% being singletons. Sequenced: PBMCs or a T cell subset sorted from them (not recorded which). The receptors come from a man aged 18 to 29 who had mild COVID-19 (a few samples of this study predate the infection). Cell type and time point are not known.

This clonotype showed up just a few times. The chain uses TRBV30 and TRBJ2-5; 7 nucleotides agree with TRBD1. The CDR3 runs to 12 residues. V shed 1 base and J 4 bases; nucleotides not matched to a gene: 0. In germline, CDR1 is GTSNPN, CDR2 SVGIG (reference sequence). The CDR3 coding sequence is TGTGCCTGGAGTGGACAGGGAGAGACCCAGTACTTC. It yields the protein CAWSGQGETQYF.

This clonotype has only a few counts. The CDR3 spells CASSLALYNEQFF. The CDR3 nucleotides are TGTGCCAGCAGCTTAGCTCTTTACAATGAGCAGTTCTTC. This chain connects TRBV11-2 to TRBJ2-1; D not certain. V lost 1 base and J lost 4, with 5 bases in between. The CDR3 spans 13 residues. Germline values: CDR1 SGHAT, CDR2 FQNNGV.

This clonotype was observed a handful of times. This rearrangement joins TRBV2 to TRBJ2-7, with a tentative D call TRBD1 (5 bases). Trimming cost V 8 bases and J 3 bases, with 26 bases left between them. The CDR3 is 17 residues long. Germline V CDR1 and CDR2: SNHLY, FYNNEI. The CDR3 protein is CASLPPLGESSDYEQYV. In DNA, the CDR3 is TGTGCCAGCCTCCCACCCTTAGGGGAATCCTCTGACTACGAGCAGTACGTC.

In its sample, this clonotype was seen many times. The chain employs TRBV15 and TRBJ2-1; 11 positions agree with TRBD2. J lost 8 bases, V lost 5 bases, and 5 bases had no gene match. This CDR3 comprises 14 residues. Germline V lookup: CDR1 LNHNV, CDR2 YYDKDF (reference sequence). The CDR3 nucleotides read TGTGCCACCAGCCTAGCGGGGGGATTCGATGAGCAGTTCTTC. Protein: CATSLAGGFDEQFF.

This clonotype was seen only a few times. The rearrangement links TRBV5-1 to TRBJ2-2; tentative D call: TRBD2 (7 bases). CDR1 SGHRS and CDR2 YFSETQ come from the germline V gene. Between the trimmed V and J ends, which lost 6 bases and 0 bases, there was a span of 12 bases. The CDR3 has 15 residues. The CDR3 DNA is TGCGCCAGCATCCCGGGGGGCCCGAACACCGGGGAGCTGTTTTTT. It specifies CASIPGGPNTGELFF.

The chain's CDR3 is CASGQGQTSEETQYF. The CDR3 DNA sequence: TGTGCCAGCGGACAGGGCCAGACTAGCGAAGAGACCCAGTACTTC. The chain combines TRBV2 with TRBJ2-5, with D tentatively TRBD1 or TRBD2 (8 bases each). This CDR3 is built from 15 residues. The V end was cut by 8 bases, the J end by 3 bases, with 19 bases between. Germline CDR1 SNHLY, CDR2 FYNNEI.

This clonotype has more than one count but fewer than ten. The V gene is TRBV11-2, the J gene TRBJ2-3; 7 bases agree with TRBD1. Germline values: CDR1 SGHAT, CDR2 FQNNGV. The CDR3 length is 16 residues. The V segment lost 4 bases and the J segment 5 bases; nucleotides outside the gene matches: 12. This CDR3 is CASSSLRVGGGDTQYF. The CDR3 region has the DNA TGTGCCAGCAGCTCGCTGAGGGTAGGGGGCGGAGATACGCAGTATTTT.

The chain joins TRBV4-2 to TRBJ1-3; D is unresolved. Germline loops: CDR1 LGHNA, CDR2 YNFKEQ. The V gene lost 1 base and the J gene lost 0 bases, with 16 bases spanning the gap. There are 18 residues in the CDR3. CDR3 protein: CASSQVGRAGYSGNTIYF. The CDR3 DNA follows: TGTGCCAGCAGCCAAGTTGGTCGGGCAGGCTACTCTGGAAACACCATATATTTT.

This clonotype was detected ten times or more. The CDR3 spells CSAAPFAGGLADTQYF. The CDR3 DNA reads TGCAGCGCCGCGCCGTTTGCGGGGGGGCTGGCAGATACGCAGTATTTT. The rearrangement joins TRBV29-1 to TRBJ2-3, with 9 bases aligning to TRBD2. This CDR3 contains 16 residues. Germline V CDR1 and CDR2: SQVTM, ANQGSEA. Unmatched junction bases numbered 15, after V lost 7 bases and J lost 4 bases.

The table lists this clonotype with many counts. This sequence joins TRBV5-1 and TRBJ2-1; D gene unclear. V gave up 4 bases and J gave up 7 bases, with 6 bases separating them. The germline CDR1 and CDR2 sequences are SGHRS and YFSETQ. CDR3 length: 11 amino acids. The CDR3 DNA follows: TGCGCCAGCAGCGTGCTGAATGAGCAGTTCTTC. This sequence encodes CASSVLNEQFF.

This clonotype turned up a few times. The V gene is TRBV24-1, the J gene TRBJ2-2; the D is unclear. The CDR3 is made up of 14 amino acids. The V end lost 3 bases, the J end lost 7 bases, and 11 bases lay between the germline ends. In germline, CDR1 is KGHDR, CDR2 SFDVKD. The CDR3 protein is CATSDAVRFGELFF. The CDR3 DNA is TGTGCCACCAGTGATGCCGTGAGATTCGGGGAGCTGTTTTTT.

This clonotype showed up just a few times. For the CDR3, the DNA is TGTGCCAGCACCGCAGGGCCCAACTATGGCTACACCTTC. As protein: CASTAGPNYGYTF. V usage is TRBV12-3 or TRBV12-4 and J usage is TRBJ1-2; possibly TRBD1 for D (5 bases). The CDR3 sequence is 13 residues long. Trimming removed 7 bases at V and 2 bases at J, with 11 bases between.

The chain joins TRBV29-1 to TRBJ1-1, with D unresolved. The CDR3 sequence is 15 residues long. Trimming took off 5 bases at V and 2 bases at J, with 18 bases between the two ends. Germline V gives CDR1 SQVTM, CDR2 ANQGSEA. CDR3 amino acids: CSVHPPGPINTEAFF. The CDR3 DNA sequence: TGCAGCGTTCATCCCCCCGGACCGATAAACACTGAAGCTTTCTTT.

This clonotype was counted between two and nine times. The chain joins TRBV20-1 to TRBJ2-3; 12 bases are shared with TRBD2. This CDR3 is built from 21 residues. The V gene end was trimmed by 1 base and the J gene end by 0 bases; junction bases not matched to a gene: 17. CDR1 is DFQATT and CDR2 is SNEGSKA in the germline V gene (reference sequence). The CDR3 DNA follows: TGCAGTGCTAGAGCCTCGAGCCAACTAGCGGGGGGTTCCTCTAGCACAGATACGCAGTATTTT. The encoded protein is CSARASSQLAGGSSSTDTQYF.

The chain couples TRBV7-6 to TRBJ2-3; D could derive from TRBD1 or TRBD2 (6 bases each). Germline V gene lookup returns CDR1 SGHVS and CDR2 FNYEAQ. CDR3 size: 16 residues. Trimming removed 0 bases at V and 1 base at J, with 11 bases between. CDR3 sequence reads: CASSLARRGGTDTQYF. The CDR3 DNA reads as TGTGCCAGCAGCTTAGCGCGAAGGGGGGGCACAGATACGCAGTATTTT.

This clonotype was found a few times. The CDR3: CAWSLLRQGGEQFF. CDR3 DNA: TGTGCCTGGAGTCTTCTTCGACAGGGGGGTGAGCAGTTCTTC. V gene TRBV30 combines with J gene TRBJ2-1, with 9 bases aligning to TRBD1. The ends lost 2 bases at V and 9 bases at J; junction bases unmatched: 8. This CDR3 spans 14 amino acids. Germline loops: CDR1 GTSNPN, CDR2 SVGIG (reference sequence).

In regard to this clonotype: A much more abundant neighbour one base away suggests this may be a read error. The rearrangement uses TRBV5-1 and TRBJ2-2; TRBD2 might be the D (5 bases). Germline loops: CDR1 SGHRS, CDR2 YFSETQ. The V end lost 2 bases, the J end lost 5 bases, and 13 bases lay between the germline ends. This CDR3 has 15 amino acids. The CDR3 spells CASSFRREKTGELFF. DNA for the CDR3: TGCGCCAGCAGCTTTCGTCGGGAAAAAACCGGGGAGCTGTTTTTT.